The entry below gives a single T cell receptor beta chain sequence along with its context. These data belong to a study of blood T cell repertoires in COVID-19. Study as a whole: The origin of the acute and convalescent COVID-19 samples was the United States, Italy and Spain. Nucleic acid was either cDNA or gDNA, and it came from T cells, B-cell-depleted T cells, or PBMCs.

In the authors' workflow: Reference gene primer amplification yielded estimated nucleated cell counts. The method was immunoSEQ multiplex PCR; TCRdb's version includes in-frame clones alone and lacks a portion of them. That table is the source of V, J and clone size, and D and trimming were worked out from the DNA. Altogether about 72,000 clones are present, 82% being singletons, with the ten largest covering around 6.3%. CDR1 and CDR2 (germline): MNHEY, SVGAGI. The CDR3 is made up of 13 amino acids. Trimming removed 8 bases at V and 4 bases at J, with 12 bases between. The V and J genes are TRBV6-5 and TRBJ1-5; the D gene is possibly TRBD1 (6 bases). Sequenced: peripheral blood. The sequence was obtained from a man in his sixties with acute or convalescent COVID-19. CDR3 in amino acids: CASSDRRNQPQHF. CDR3 nucleotide sequence: TGTGCCAGCTCTGACAGGAGGAATCAGCCCCAGCATTTT.